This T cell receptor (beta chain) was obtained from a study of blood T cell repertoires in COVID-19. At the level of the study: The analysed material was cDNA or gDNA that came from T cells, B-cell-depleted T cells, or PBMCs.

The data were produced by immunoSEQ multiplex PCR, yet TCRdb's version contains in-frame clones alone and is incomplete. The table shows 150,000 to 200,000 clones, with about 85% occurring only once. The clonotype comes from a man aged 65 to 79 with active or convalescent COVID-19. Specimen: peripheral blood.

Here the CDR3 reads CASSQEWEYNEQFF. In DNA form, the CDR3 reads TGCGCCAGCAGCCAAGAGTGGGAGTACAATGAGCAGTTCTTC. The chain recombines TRBV4-3 with TRBJ2-1; maybe TRBD2 (5 bases). Trimming stripped 0 bases from V and 4 bases from J, with 7 bases between. The CDR3 runs to 14 residues. Germline CDR1 and CDR2: LGHNA and YSLEER.